These 3 T cell receptor beta chains were all obtained from the same sample, sequenced in a study of PD-1 blockade in classical Hodgkin lymphoma. Profiling relied on immunoSEQ multiplex PCR, and the TCRdb table lists in-frame clones only, not all of them. The table records fewer than 65,000 clones, around 89% of them present only once. All patients relapsed after autologous stem cell transplantation, and brentuximab vedotin exposure varied. This specimen was peripheral blood mononuclear cells (PBMCs), taken at baseline. The receptor set was obtained from a human donor with classical Hodgkin lymphoma.

The genes are TRBV7-9 and TRBJ1-1, with unresolved D. The V gene lost 3 bases and the J gene lost 6 bases, with 8 bases spanning the gap. This CDR3 has 12 amino acids. Per germline, CDR1 SEHNR and CDR2 FQNEAQ (reference sequence). CDR3 in DNA: TGTGCCAGCAGCTTTTTTCGGCCTGAAGCTTTCTTT. Encoded protein: CASSFFRPEAFF.

The V gene is TRBV20-1, the J gene TRBJ2-3; D not certain. The CDR3 has 11 amino acids. Trimming pared 3 bases from V and 8 bases from J, leaving 9 bases between. Germline V gene data show CDR1 as DFQATT and CDR2 as SNEGSKA (reference sequence). CDR3 in amino acids: CSARSGSTQYF. The CDR3 bases are TGCAGTGCTAGGTCCGGGTCTACGCAGTATTTT.

The rearrangement uses TRBV7-8 and TRBJ2-1, with 11 bases aligning to TRBD1. The CDR3 sequence is 20 residues long. Trimming took 2 bases from V and 0 from J; bases not matched to a gene: 12. Germline V gene lookup returns CDR1 SGHVS and CDR2 FQNEAQ. CDR3 sequence: CASSLWTGGRKLSSYNEQFF. The CDR3 DNA sequence: TGTGCCAGCAGCTTATGGACAGGGGGCCGAAAATTGAGCTCCTACAATGAGCAGTTCTTC.